One and the same sample provided the 12 T cell receptor beta chains below, sequenced in a study of PD-1 blockade in classical Hodgkin lymphoma. Relapses following autologous stem cell transplantation were seen in all patients, with brentuximab vedotin exposure varying. Method: immunoSEQ multiplex PCR; TCRdb's copy keeps in-frame clones and lacks some. The table shows 45,000 to 55,000 clones, with around 73% occurring only once. The starting material was peripheral blood mononuclear cells (PBMCs), obtained before the second cycle of nivolumab. All receptors derive from a human donor with classical Hodgkin lymphoma.

This clone was counted a few times. The chain has TRBV5-5 and TRBJ1-1; D is possibly TRBD1 (5 bases). The CDR3 is 15 amino acids. V gave up 0 bases and J gave up 4 bases, with 13 bases separating them. Germline CDR1 SGHKS, CDR2 YYEKEE (reference sequence). CDR3: CASSLAGLEGTEAFF. CDR3 coding DNA: TGTGCCAGCAGCTTGGCAGGGTTGGAGGGCACTGAAGCTTTCTTT.

This chain uses TRBV19 with TRBJ2-2, with D maybe TRBD1 (6 bases). The CDR3 contains 15 residues. Germline assignment: CDR1 LNHDA and CDR2 SQIVND (reference sequence). The V end lost 6 bases, the J end lost 2 bases, and 13 bases lay between the germline ends. The DNA of the CDR3 is TGTGCCAGTAGCCGCGACAGGATTAACACCGGGGAGCTGTTTTTT. This translates into CASSRDRINTGELFF.

Comments on this clone: A much larger clone is a single base away; this may be a read error. The same CDR3 arises from other DNA sequences in this sample as well. The rearrangement uses TRBV6-6 and TRBJ1-5; D remains ambiguous. Germline CDR1 MNHNY, CDR2 SVGAGI (reference sequence). The length of the CDR3 is 12 residues. Trimming took off 0 bases at V and 7 bases at J, with 4 bases between the two ends. The CDR3 is CASSYSSQPQHF. The CDR3 DNA follows: TGTGCCAGCAGTTACTCTTCCCAGCCCCAGCATTTT.

The CDR3, as DNA: TGTGCCACCAGCAGGGAGGGACTAGCGGAATCGACCTCCTACGAGCAGTACTTC. It yields the protein CATSREGLAESTSYEQYF. The J gene is TRBJ2-7, the V gene TRBV15, with 11 bases identical to TRBD2. The J segment lost 0 bases and the V segment lost 3 bases, leaving 10 bases of the junction unmatched. The CDR3 covers 18 residues. CDR1 is LNHNV, CDR2 YYDKDF, per germline (reference sequence).

In regard to this clone: At one end the junction does not follow the germline gene, possibly because of a read error. CDR3 nucleotide sequence: TGTGCCAGCAGGGAAGGGGGCGGAGCCTACGAGCAGTACTTC. This sequence encodes CASREGGGAYEQYF. The chain carries TRBV6-1 and TRBJ2-7, with 7 bases identical to TRBD1. The CDR3 totals 14 residues. The germline gives CDR1 MNHNS, CDR2 SASEGT.

This clone has only a few counts. The chain uses TRBV7-2 and TRBJ1-1; 8 bases match TRBD1. CDR1 is SGHTA and CDR2 is FQGNSA in the germline V gene. The CDR3 sequence is 14 residues long. V was pared by 4 bases and J by 5 bases, with 6 bases of the junction left unmatched. Here the CDR3 reads CASSWQGAGTEAFF. CDR3 in DNA: TGTGCCAGCAGCTGGCAGGGGGCAGGGACTGAAGCTTTCTTT.

The chain couples TRBV6-5 to TRBJ1-2; D unclear. Germline CDR1 and CDR2: MNHEY and SVGAGI. The CDR3 runs to 15 residues. V lost 0 bases to trimming and J lost 2 bases, with 10 bases between them. The CDR3 DNA reads as TGTGCCAGCAGTTACTCTTTTGGCAGGAACTATGGCTACACCTTC. Protein: CASSYSFGRNYGYTF.

Of note for this clone: The junction departs from the called germline gene at one end, perhaps through a read error. This chain's CDR3 is CASSPLERSYNEQFF. The CDR3 DNA reads as TGTGCTAGCAGCCCCCTGGAGCGGTCCTACAATGAGCAGTTCTTC. The chain couples TRBV7-7 to TRBJ2-1, with D perhaps TRBD2 (5 bases). Germline V gives CDR1 SSHAT, CDR2 FNYEAQ (reference sequence). The CDR3 is 15 residues long.

The chain is built from TRBV18 and TRBJ2-5; 8 bases align to TRBD1. The V segment lost 5 bases and the J segment 5 bases; nucleotides outside the gene matches: 7. The CDR3 spans 14 residues. The germline V gene has CDR1 KGHSH and CDR2 LQKENI. The CDR3 spells CASSDKTGVETQYF. CDR3 DNA: TGTGCCAGCTCAGACAAGACAGGGGTCGAGACCCAGTACTTC.

This clone was counted only a few times. The genes are TRBV7-2 and TRBJ1-2; the D is unclear. V lost 0 bases to trimming and J lost 4 bases, with 6 bases between them. Germline V lookup: CDR1 SGHTA, CDR2 FQGNSA. This CDR3 is 13 amino acids long. Here the CDR3 reads CASSLADFYGYTF. The CDR3, as DNA: TGTGCCAGCAGCTTAGCAGACTTCTATGGCTACACCTTC.

This clone was counted only a few times. This chain uses TRBV6-1 with TRBJ2-7; TRBD1 matches at 8 bases. The germline CDR1 and CDR2 sequences are MNHNS and SASEGT. The CDR3 extends over 15 amino acids. V was pared by 5 bases and J by 1 base, with 7 bases of the junction left unmatched. The CDR3 spells CASSPSWTGSYEQYF. For the CDR3, the DNA is TGTGCCAGCAGTCCATCGTGGACAGGGTCCTACGAGCAGTACTTC.

The chain couples TRBV6-5 to TRBJ2-5; D is perhaps TRBD1 or TRBD2 (6 bases each). Trimming removed 0 bases from V and 4 bases from J, with 12 bases in between. The CDR3 runs 15 residues. Germline CDR1 reads MNHEY; CDR2 reads SVGAGI. This chain's CDR3 is CASSYSTGGTETQYF. Written as DNA, the CDR3 is TGTGCCAGCAGTTACTCGACAGGAGGGACAGAGACCCAGTACTTC.